The present entry profiles one T cell receptor beta chain with its context. Its cognate antigen is unknown. Using its own MiXCR run on the 5' RACE reads, TCRdb lists one record per CDR3 protein. In the table there are around 200,000 distinct CDR3 sequences, 16% of which are singletons. V was trimmed by 6 bases and J by 3 bases, leaving 9 bases between them. The CDR3 consists of 13 residues. Germline V gene sequence: CDR1 LGHNA, CDR2 YSLEER. The data were obtained in a study of T-cell memory formation after mild COVID-19. Study information: TCR clustering was largely donor specific.

The study's findings and limits: Mostly located in CM and EM were contracting CD4+ clones, with contracting CD8+ clones located in EMRA.

The source is an adult woman who had mild COVID-19 (a few samples of this study predate the infection). Cell type and time point are not known. The J gene is TRBJ1-5, the V gene TRBV4-3, with D hard to call. The sequenced sample consisted of PBMCs or a T cell subset sorted from them (not recorded which). The CDR3 spells CASSGEVNQPQHF. The CDR3 nucleotides read TGCGCCAGCAGTGGTGAAGTCAATCAGCCCCAGCATTTT.